A selection of T cell receptor beta chains follows, all from one sample in a study of regulatory T cells in long-lasting Graves disease. TCRdb re-derived calls from the multiplex PCR reads in MiXCR, one entry per CDR3 protein. Of about 200,000 distinct CDR3 sequences listed, around 19% are singletons. A further study also used this sample, focusing on T cells in Graves' hyperthyroidism and ophthalmopathy.

Material: peripheral blood mononuclear cells (PBMCs), obtained at new diagnosis, from a patient treated with antithyroid drugs. The receptors here all came from a woman in her thirties with Graves disease. Both conserved end residues are part of each CDR3. D genes are given only for firm matches. Clone sizes are given selectively: once, few, many, or a class where the clone is expanded.

j_call: TRBJ1-5; d_call: .; v_call: TRBV24-1; clone_size: many; cdr3_aa: CATSEGRGPNQPQHF; cdr3_nt: TGTGCCACCAGTGAGGGACGGGGCCCCAATCAGCCCCAGCATTTT
j_call: TRBJ2-4; d_call: .; v_call: TRBV10-3; clone_size: many; cdr3_aa: CAISDGGTKNIQYF; cdr3_nt: TGTGCCATCAGTGATGGGGGTACCAAAAACATTCAGTACTTC
j_call: TRBJ1-2; d_call: TRBD1; v_call: TRBV18; clone_size: few; cdr3_aa: CASVTGDTDYGYTF; cdr3_nt: TGTGCCAGTGTGACAGGGGACACAGACTATGGCTACACCTTC
j_call: TRBJ2-5; d_call: TRBD1; v_call: TRBV29-1; clone_size: many; cdr3_aa: CSVGQGSETQYF; cdr3_nt: TGCAGCGTTGGACAGGGTAGTGAGACCCAGTACTTC
j_call: TRBJ1-4; d_call: TRBD1; v_call: TRBV6-1; clone_size: few; cdr3_aa: CASTSGQGNEKLFF; cdr3_nt: TGTGCCAGTACCTCGGGACAGGGAAATGAAAAACTGTTTTTT
j_call: TRBJ1-1; d_call: .; v_call: TRBV7-8; clone_size: .; cdr3_aa: CASSLAIRGVVTEAFF; cdr3_nt: TGTGCCAGCAGCTTAGCGATTCGGGGGGTGGTCACTGAAGCTTTCTTT
j_call: TRBJ2-1; d_call: .; v_call: TRBV30; clone_size: many; cdr3_aa: CAWNQGSSYNEQFF; cdr3_nt: TGTGCCTGGAATCAGGGTAGCTCCTACAATGAGCAGTTCTTC
j_call: TRBJ1-1; d_call: .; v_call: TRBV7-3; clone_size: many; cdr3_aa: CASSPAGAMNTEAFF; cdr3_nt: TGTGCCAGCAGCCCCGCAGGGGCCATGAACACTGAAGCTTTCTTT
j_call: TRBJ1-1; d_call: TRBD1; v_call: TRBV29-1; clone_size: .; cdr3_aa: CSAERQGTTEAFF; cdr3_nt: TGCAGCGCTGAAAGACAGGGAACCACTGAAGCTTTCTTT
j_call: TRBJ2-7; d_call: TRBD2; v_call: TRBV11-3; clone_size: many; cdr3_aa: CASSLDGRGGVDEQYF; cdr3_nt: TGTGCCAGCAGCCTAGACGGGCGGGGGGGCGTGGACGAGCAGTACTTC
j_call: TRBJ1-6; d_call: .; v_call: TRBV6-1; clone_size: .; cdr3_aa: CASSEIGQGGSPLHF; cdr3_nt: TGTGCCAGCAGTGAAATTGGGCAGGGCGGTTCACCCCTCCACTTT
j_call: TRBJ2-7; d_call: .; v_call: TRBV6-1; clone_size: .; cdr3_aa: CASSRPVDGAYEQYF; cdr3_nt: TGTGCCAGCAGTAGGCCGGTGGACGGAGCCTACGAGCAGTACTTC
j_call: TRBJ2-3; d_call: TRBD2; v_call: TRBV27; clone_size: many; cdr3_aa: CASRLAGGPDTQYF; cdr3_nt: TGTGCCAGCCGACTAGCGGGAGGGCCAGATACGCAGTATTTT
j_call: TRBJ1-3; d_call: TRBD1; v_call: TRBV30; clone_size: many; cdr3_aa: CVLERTGSPGSGNTIYF; cdr3_nt: TGTGTCCTCGAGAGGACAGGGTCCCCGGGCTCTGGAAACACCATATATTTT
j_call: TRBJ2-1; d_call: .; v_call: TRBV5-1; clone_size: many; cdr3_aa: CASGRTGNRERNEQFF; cdr3_nt: TGCGCCAGCGGCAGGACCGGGAACCGGGAGAGGAATGAGCAGTTCTTC
j_call: TRBJ2-2; d_call: .; v_call: TRBV11-2; clone_size: many; cdr3_aa: CASSLMRGSNTGELFF; cdr3_nt: TGTGCCAGCAGCTTGATGAGGGGGTCGAACACCGGGGAGCTGTTTTTT
j_call: TRBJ1-4; d_call: .; v_call: TRBV27; clone_size: many; cdr3_aa: CASNSLGPPAEKLFF; cdr3_nt: TGTGCCAGCAACTCCCTCGGACCTCCAGCAGAAAAACTGTTTTTT
j_call: TRBJ1-1; d_call: TRBD1; v_call: TRBV2; clone_size: .; cdr3_aa: CASREGQGWPLGTEAFF; cdr3_nt: TGTGCCAGCAGGGAAGGACAGGGATGGCCTCTGGGCACTGAAGCTTTCTTT
j_call: TRBJ1-2; d_call: .; v_call: TRBV4-1; clone_size: many; cdr3_aa: CASSQSMGASYGYTF; cdr3_nt: TGCGCCAGCAGCCAATCAATGGGGGCCTCCTATGGCTACACCTTC
j_call: TRBJ1-2; d_call: .; v_call: TRBV7-9; clone_size: many; cdr3_aa: CASQLQVGGNYGYTF; cdr3_nt: TGTGCCAGCCAACTACAGGTTGGGGGCAACTATGGCTACACCTTC
j_call: TRBJ1-1; d_call: .; v_call: TRBV19; clone_size: once; cdr3_aa: CASSIRTVSTEAFF; cdr3_nt: TGTGCCAGTAGTATAAGGACGGTGAGCACTGAAGCTTTCTTT
j_call: TRBJ2-7; d_call: .; v_call: TRBV30; clone_size: .; cdr3_aa: CAWSALVGEQYF; cdr3_nt: TGTGCCTGGAGTGCCCTAGTGGGCGAGCAGTACTTC
j_call: TRBJ2-2; d_call: .; v_call: TRBV12-3/TRBV12-4; clone_size: many; cdr3_aa: CASSLGGPNTGELFF; cdr3_nt: TGTGCCAGCAGTCTAGGGGGGCCAAACACCGGGGAGCTGTTTTTT
j_call: TRBJ1-1; d_call: TRBD1; v_call: TRBV9; clone_size: many; cdr3_aa: CASSSLDRGTEAFF; cdr3_nt: TGTGCCAGCAGCTCCCTGGACAGGGGGACTGAAGCTTTCTTT
j_call: TRBJ2-1; d_call: .; v_call: TRBV18; clone_size: .; cdr3_aa: CASSPPQLGADYNEQFF; cdr3_nt: TGTGCCAGCTCACCACCTCAGCTTGGCGCGGACTACAATGAGCAGTTCTTC
j_call: TRBJ2-1; d_call: .; v_call: TRBV3-1; clone_size: many; cdr3_aa: CASSVYGTPPKQFF; cdr3_nt: TGTGCCAGCAGCGTATACGGGACTCCCCCTAAGCAGTTCTTC
j_call: TRBJ1-2; d_call: TRBD1; v_call: TRBV10-3; clone_size: many; cdr3_aa: CAINSRKDRVYGYTF; cdr3_nt: TGTGCCATCAATTCAAGAAAGGACAGGGTCTATGGCTACACCTTC
j_call: TRBJ1-1; d_call: .; v_call: TRBV20-1; clone_size: many; cdr3_aa: CSAPKYPTGDTEAFF; cdr3_nt: TGCAGTGCTCCGAAATACCCGACGGGGGACACTGAAGCTTTCTTT
j_call: TRBJ2-5; d_call: .; v_call: TRBV2; clone_size: .; cdr3_aa: CASRPGKTQYF; cdr3_nt: TGTGCCAGCAGACCAGGGAAGACCCAGTACTTC
j_call: TRBJ2-2; d_call: .; v_call: TRBV19; clone_size: once; cdr3_aa: CASSRQERSGELFF; cdr3_nt: TGTGCCAGCAGCCGACAGGAACGATCCGGGGAGCTGTTTTTT
j_call: TRBJ1-5; d_call: .; v_call: TRBV3-1; clone_size: many; cdr3_aa: CASSQGDSNQPQHF; cdr3_nt: TGTGCCAGCAGCCAAGGGGACAGCAATCAGCCCCAGCATTTT
j_call: TRBJ2-1; d_call: .; v_call: TRBV5-1; clone_size: .; cdr3_aa: CASRGGSYNEQFF; cdr3_nt: TGCGCCAGCAGAGGGGGATCGTACAATGAGCAGTTCTTC
j_call: TRBJ1-2; d_call: TRBD1; v_call: TRBV28; clone_size: many; cdr3_aa: CASSYLTGGLGYTF; cdr3_nt: TGTGCCAGCAGTTACCTGACAGGGGGCTTAGGCTACACCTTC
j_call: TRBJ2-1; d_call: TRBD2; v_call: TRBV20-1; clone_size: many; cdr3_aa: CSARDLLAGGYNEQFF; cdr3_nt: TGCAGTGCTAGAGATTTACTAGCGGGGGGATACAATGAGCAGTTCTTC
j_call: TRBJ2-4; d_call: .; v_call: TRBV27; clone_size: many; cdr3_aa: CASSLGRNHIIQYF; cdr3_nt: TGTGCCAGCAGTTTGGGCAGGAACCATATCATTCAGTACTTC
j_call: TRBJ1-5; d_call: .; v_call: TRBV27; clone_size: many; cdr3_aa: CASSFLGQPQHF; cdr3_nt: TGTGCCAGCAGTTTTCTTGGTCAGCCCCAGCATTTT
j_call: TRBJ2-5; d_call: TRBD2; v_call: TRBV7-2; clone_size: many; cdr3_aa: CASSLAGVGGETQYF; cdr3_nt: TGTGCCAGCAGCCTAGCGGGAGTTGGGGGGGAGACCCAGTACTTC
j_call: TRBJ1-1; d_call: .; v_call: TRBV3-1; clone_size: many; cdr3_aa: CASSRYQNTEAFF; cdr3_nt: TGTGCCAGCAGCCGGTATCAGAACACTGAAGCTTTCTTT
j_call: TRBJ1-2; d_call: .; v_call: TRBV19; clone_size: few; cdr3_aa: CASIPGGGYGYTF; cdr3_nt: TGTGCCAGTATCCCAGGCGGTGGCTATGGCTACACCTTC
j_call: TRBJ2-2; d_call: .; v_call: TRBV2; clone_size: many; cdr3_aa: CASSEFYGELFF; cdr3_nt: TGTGCCAGCAGTGAATTTTATGGGGAGCTGTTTTTT
j_call: TRBJ1-1; d_call: .; v_call: TRBV27; clone_size: many; cdr3_aa: CASSFNVKMNTEAFF; cdr3_nt: TGTGCCAGCAGTTTCAACGTCAAGATGAACACTGAAGCTTTCTTT
j_call: TRBJ1-1; d_call: .; v_call: TRBV15; clone_size: many; cdr3_aa: CATSRTAKAIAFF; cdr3_nt: TGTGCCACCAGCAGAACGGCGAAGGCTATTGCTTTCTTT
j_call: TRBJ1-1; d_call: TRBD1; v_call: TRBV6-4; clone_size: many; cdr3_aa: CASSYWTGSMNTEAFF; cdr3_nt: TGTGCCAGCAGTTACTGGACAGGTTCGATGAACACTGAAGCTTTCTTT
j_call: TRBJ2-3; d_call: TRBD2; v_call: TRBV2; clone_size: .; cdr3_aa: CASRPGLAGTSTDTQYF; cdr3_nt: TGTGCCAGCAGACCGGGACTAGCGGGAACTAGCACAGATACGCAGTATTTT
j_call: TRBJ2-2; d_call: TRBD2; v_call: TRBV7-3; clone_size: .; cdr3_aa: CASGSGRPNTGELFF; cdr3_nt: TGTGCCAGCGGTAGCGGGAGGCCGAACACCGGGGAGCTGTTTTTT
j_call: TRBJ1-2; d_call: .; v_call: TRBV30; clone_size: many; cdr3_aa: CAWSRAINYGYTF; cdr3_nt: TGTGCCTGGAGTAGAGCCATTAACTATGGCTACACCTTC
j_call: TRBJ1-1; d_call: .; v_call: TRBV12-3/TRBV12-4; clone_size: many; cdr3_aa: CASSLRDTNTEAFF; cdr3_nt: TGTGCCAGCAGTTTGAGGGACACGAACACTGAAGCTTTCTTT
j_call: TRBJ2-5; d_call: .; v_call: TRBV11-2; clone_size: many; cdr3_aa: CASSSAETQYF; cdr3_nt: TGTGCCAGCAGCTCTGCCGAGACCCAGTACTTC
j_call: TRBJ2-5; d_call: .; v_call: TRBV30; clone_size: many; cdr3_aa: CAWSVKETQYF; cdr3_nt: TGTGCCTGGAGTGTGAAGGAGACCCAGTACTTC
j_call: TRBJ1-2; d_call: TRBD1; v_call: TRBV19; clone_size: .; cdr3_aa: CASSIVRQGGGYTF; cdr3_nt: TGTGCCAGTAGTATAGTACGACAGGGTGGCGGCTACACCTTC
j_call: TRBJ1-1; d_call: .; v_call: TRBV30; clone_size: many; cdr3_aa: CAWSVGPRVMNTEAFF; cdr3_nt: TGTGCCTGGAGTGTGGGCCCGAGGGTGATGAACACTGAAGCTTTCTTT